This TCR beta chain came from a study of cytomegalovirus exposure and HLA in healthy donors. Across the whole study: Earlier work reported approximately 110 million unique TCR beta sequences from about 180 million T cells. General study results and limits: A later analysis found TCR association rates differed by HLA locus, highest for DRB1 and lowest for HLA-C. Other equally common chains were less clonally expanded than HLA-associated TCR beta chains, a later analysis showed.

The PCR had 60 Vbeta and 13 Jbeta primers. In the authors' workflow: As a later analysis found, there were approximately 80 million unique TCR beta chains, of which roughly 11 million were shared. TCRdb keeps only in-frame clones here, not all; method: immunoSEQ multiplex PCR. Clone size and the V and J calls come from that table; the DNA yielded D and trimming. The sample records about 160,000 clones, 65% to 85% being singletons. Notes on this clone: The antigen remains undetermined.

V lost 2 bases and J lost 6; bases outside the gene matches: 3. Germline V CDR1 and CDR2: MDHEN, SYDVKM. This CDR3 spans 14 amino acids. The receptor comes from a man between 60 and 75 years old in good health and CMV-seronegative. The rearrangement links TRBV28 to TRBJ1-5; 8 nucleotides line up with TRBD1. What was sequenced was PBMCs. The CDR3 region has the DNA TGTGCCAGCAGTTTAGTACAGGGGGGTCAGCCCCAGCATTTT. This sequence encodes CASSLVQGGQPQHF.